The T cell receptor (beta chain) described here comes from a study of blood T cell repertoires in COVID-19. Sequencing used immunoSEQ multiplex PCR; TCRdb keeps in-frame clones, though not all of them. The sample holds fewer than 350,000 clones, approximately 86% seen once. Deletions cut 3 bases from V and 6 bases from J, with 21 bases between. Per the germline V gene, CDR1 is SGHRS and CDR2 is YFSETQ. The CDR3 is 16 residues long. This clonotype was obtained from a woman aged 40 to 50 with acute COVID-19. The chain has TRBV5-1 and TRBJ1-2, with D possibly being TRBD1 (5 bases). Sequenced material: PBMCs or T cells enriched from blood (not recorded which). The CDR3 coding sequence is TGCGCCAGCAGCTCCGGGGGTAGGGGCGAGTCTAATGGCTACACCTTC. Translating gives CASSSGGRGESNGYTF.